This T cell receptor (beta chain) was recovered during a study of a mutant IDH1 vaccine in newly diagnosed glioma. Study-level information: Vaccination followed radiotherapy alone by 4-6 weeks, or accompanied temozolomide cycles. Pretreatment consisted of radiotherapy, temozolomide, or both, with most receiving both.

Specified time point: week 11, during vaccination. All doses held 300 ug of mutant IDH1 20-mer peptide, with topical imiquimod. Assay used: immunoSEQ multiplex PCR; TCRdb lists only in-frame clones, some missing. The sample records more than 50,000 clones, around 80% being singletons. The V gene's germline CDR1 is SQVTM and CDR2 ANQGSEA. Losses at the gene ends were 4 bases for V and 5 bases for J; bases not matched to a gene: 6. This CDR3 comprises 13 residues. Worth noting for this clone: Its antigen is unknown.

This rearrangement joins TRBV29-1 to TRBJ1-2, with 8 bases matching TRBD1. This TCR was recovered from a man aged 45 to 65 with glioma. The source material was PBMCs, sampled from a glioma patient whose treatment included an IDH1 peptide vaccine. In DNA, the CDR3 is TGCAGCGTTGCAGGGGGCGAGCGGTATGGCTACACCTTC. Amino acids: CSVAGGERYGYTF.